The rows below give T cell receptor beta chains drawn from one sample of a study of blood T cell repertoires in COVID-19. This table comes from immunoSEQ multiplex PCR, and its TCRdb copy is limited to in-frame clones, with some not included. The data show about 160,000 clones, about 80% seen once. The sequencing sample was made of peripheral blood. These receptors came from a woman of 80 years or more with acute or convalescent COVID-19. The conserved cysteine and the conserved F or W are not part of the CDR3 here. The order of the fields is V gene, J gene, CDR3 protein.

TRBV7-6	TRBJ1-2	ASSSNSHYGYT
TRBV27	TRBJ2-1	ASSLGWTSGGNNEQF
TRBV4-1	TRBJ2-1	ASSSRTSYNEQF
TRBV28	TRBJ2-1	ASRRGGAINEQF
TRBV6-5	TRBJ2-2	ASWASGNTGELF
TRBV10-2	TRBJ2-2	ASKGQVNTGELF
TRBV14	TRBJ1-3	ASSGPGQYSGNTIY
TRBV6-2/TRBV6-3	TRBJ2-7	ASSYRDRAYEQY
TRBV7-2	TRBJ2-1	ASSFGLAFNEQF
TRBV10-1	TRBJ1-1	ASRPTGNTEAF
TRBV19	TRBJ2-1	ASSRTSGGDNEQF
TRBV2	TRBJ1-3	AGRDREGNTIY
TRBV7-7	TRBJ2-5	ASSPGFGETQY
TRBV5-4	TRBJ1-1	ASSHTGRTEAF
TRBV19	TRBJ2-1	ASYTGGPFNEQF
TRBV6-5	TRBJ1-2	ASSYSTNSRSGYT
TRBV3-1/TRBV3-2	TRBJ2-1	ASRSLDEQF
TRBV5-1	TRBJ2-1	ASSPQGRSNNEQF
TRBV11-1	TRBJ2-1	ASSQGQDSYNEQF
TRBV5-5	TRBJ2-3	ASSPGQSTDTQY
TRBV5-1	TRBJ2-5	ASSLSGFTETQY
TRBV6-5	TRBJ1-2	ASSRQDSYFYGYT
TRBV19	TRBJ1-1	ASSIMGQTEAF
TRBV30	TRBJ1-2	AWSVTEGGYT
TRBV27	TRBJ1-1	ASSLEGARNTEAF
TRBV7-9	TRBJ2-7	ASSALRDRDYEQY
TRBV10-3	TRBJ1-5	ASRDNNQPQH
TRBV30	TRBJ2-3	AWTSRTSEDTQY
TRBV10-3	TRBJ2-1	AISPSGRGDEQF
TRBV13	TRBJ2-3	ASSPGADTQY
TRBV29-1	TRBJ2-2	SVEGTGGSGELF
TRBV7-9	TRBJ2-1	ASSSLGRAYQSYNEQF